A single sample gave rise to the 27 T cell receptor beta chains below, sequenced in a study of cytomegalovirus exposure and HLA in healthy donors. In the PCR, 60 Vbeta and 13 Jbeta primers were used. The assay was immunoSEQ multiplex PCR, and TCRdb's table has in-frame clones only and misses some. The sample shows about 200,000 clones, around 80% of them seen only once. Sequenced input: PBMCs. These receptors were collected from a woman aged 18-29 years in good health and CMV-seronegative.

This clone was detected only a few times. The chain's CDR3 is CASRADSSYGYTF. DNA for the CDR3: TGTGCCAGTAGGGCGGACAGTTCCTATGGCTACACCTTC. This chain uses TRBV19 with TRBJ1-2, with D possibly TRBD1 on 6 matching bases. Trimming removed 6 bases from V and 4 bases from J, with 12 bases in between. Germline V gene lookup returns CDR1 LNHDA and CDR2 SQIVND (reference sequence). CDR3 length: 13 amino acids.

The chain recombines TRBV5-4 with TRBJ2-7; 9 positions agree with TRBD2. The CDR3 runs 15 residues. J lost 0 bases, V lost 0 bases, and 1 base had no gene match. Per germline, CDR1 SGHNT and CDR2 YYREEE (reference sequence). The DNA of the CDR3 is TGTGCCAGCAGCTTGGGCGGGAGGGACTCCTACGAGCAGTACTTC. Encoded protein: CASSLGGRDSYEQYF.

This clone was seen just once. Other DNA variants within this sample encode the same CDR3. The gene calls are TRBV5-4 and TRBJ2-7; the D gene is possibly TRBD2 (6 bases). The V gene lost 4 bases and the J gene lost 3 bases, with 14 bases spanning the gap. Germline V gives CDR1 SGHNT, CDR2 YYREEE (reference sequence). The CDR3 loop spans 14 amino acids. CDR3 bases: TGTGCCAGCAGCCCAGCGGGCGGAAGCTACGAGCAGTACTTC. Translation: CASSPAGGSYEQYF.

This clone was detected once. V usage is TRBV27 and J usage is TRBJ2-1; D remains unclear. The CDR3 consists of 13 residues. Germline lookup yields CDR1 MNHEY and CDR2 SMNVEV (reference sequence). Deletions cut 2 bases from V and 3 bases from J, with 5 bases between. CDR3 in DNA: TGTGCCAGCAGTTTAGCGGTCTACAATGAGCAGTTCTTC. The encoded protein is CASSLAVYNEQFF.

The chain combines TRBV25-1 with TRBJ2-5; 11 positions match TRBD1. The CDR3 covers 16 residues. Looked up from germline, CDR1 is MGHDK and CDR2 is SYGVNS. After removal of 4 bases from V and 3 bases from J, the junction contained 7 bases not matched to a gene. CDR3 region: CASSGDPGQGEETQYF. DNA for the CDR3: TGTGCCAGCAGTGGCGATCCGGGACAGGGGGAAGAGACCCAGTACTTC.

The rearrangement uses TRBV7-9 and TRBJ2-4, with D possibly TRBD1 on 5 matching bases. CDR3 length: 15 amino acids. Germline assignment: CDR1 SEHNR and CDR2 FQNEAQ (reference sequence). V was cut by 4 bases and J by 2 bases, with 12 bases left in between. The CDR3 loop is CASSSQGFTKNIQYF. The CDR3 DNA reads TGTGCCAGCAGCTCGCAGGGCTTTACCAAAAACATTCAGTACTTC.

This clone came up many times. The chain has TRBV2 and TRBJ2-7; 13 positions match TRBD2. Germline CDR1 is SNHLY and CDR2 is FYNNEI. This CDR3 has 20 residues. V was pared by 0 bases and J by 5 bases, with 16 bases of the junction left unmatched. DNA of the CDR3: TGTGCCAGCAGTGAAGCTGGGAGGACTAGCGGGGGCGGGCCGGTAGACGAGCAGTACTTC. Translated: CASSEAGRTSGGGPVDEQYF.

This clone was observed a handful of times. The genes are TRBV6-1 and TRBJ2-1; 10 positions match TRBD2. V shed 6 bases, J shed 4 bases, and the junction held 6 bases outside the gene matches. The CDR3 runs to 15 residues. Germline values: CDR1 MNHNS, CDR2 SASEGT. The CDR3 DNA is TGTGCCAGCAGGATTACTAGCGGGAAGTACAATGAGCAGTTCTTC. This gives the protein CASRITSGKYNEQFF.

The V gene is TRBV19, the J gene TRBJ2-1; 7 nucleotides align to TRBD1. The CDR3 spans 14 residues. The trim removed 5 bases at V and 6 bases at J, leaving 7 bases unmatched. The germline V gene encodes CDR1 LNHDA and CDR2 SQIVND (reference sequence). DNA for the CDR3: TGTGCCAGTAGTCCCGCGACAGGGTTCAATGAGCAGTTCTTC. Residues: CASSPATGFNEQFF.

The chain employs TRBV19 and TRBJ2-1; 7 bases map to TRBD1. J was trimmed by 8 bases and V by 8 bases; bases with no gene match: 9. This CDR3 spans 13 amino acids. Germline CDR1 is LNHDA and CDR2 is SQIVND (reference sequence). CDR3 loop: CASGKDRVDEQFF. The CDR3 DNA reads as TGTGCCAGTGGCAAAGACAGGGTCGATGAGCAGTTCTTC.

The chain employs TRBV10-3 and TRBJ1-1, with D possibly matching TRBD1 (5 bases). Germline V lookup: CDR1 ENHRY, CDR2 SYGVKD. V was clipped by 7 bases and J by 5 bases, with 17 bases between them. The CDR3 length is 14 residues. CDR3 amino acids: CAITHSQGGTEAFF. DNA for the CDR3: TGTGCCATCACACATTCCCAGGGAGGGACTGAAGCTTTCTTT.

The chain has TRBV4-3 and TRBJ2-1, with a possible D match to TRBD1 (5 bases). V dropped 0 bases and J dropped 8 bases, with 17 bases sitting between them. This CDR3 is built from 16 residues. Germline CDR1 is LGHNA and CDR2 is YSLEER. CDR3 in amino acids: CASSQDFLDKGDEQFF. The CDR3 DNA follows: TGCGCCAGCAGCCAAGATTTTTTGGACAAGGGCGATGAGCAGTTCTTC.

The table lists this clone with a few counts. The rearrangement links TRBV7-2 to TRBJ2-2; TRBD2 matches 15 bases. The J segment lost 7 bases and the V segment lost 5 bases, leaving 11 bases of the junction unmatched. The CDR3 totals 18 residues. CDR1 and CDR2 from the germline V gene are SGHTA and FQGNSA. CDR3 in amino acids: CASSGFGLAGGPGGELFF. As DNA, the CDR3 is TGTGCCAGCAGCGGCTTCGGACTAGCGGGAGGGCCCGGCGGGGAGCTGTTTTTT.

The chain has TRBV28 and TRBJ2-7; D might be TRBD1 (5 bases). Germline values: CDR1 MDHEN, CDR2 SYDVKM. V was pared by 5 bases and J by 3 bases, with 14 bases between. The CDR3 runs 14 residues. The CDR3 protein is CASSAPGKIYEQYV. Here the CDR3 DNA reads TGTGCCAGCAGTGCCCCAGGGAAAATCTACGAGCAGTACGTC.

This chain connects TRBV7-2 to TRBJ2-1; the match to TRBD2 covers 12 bases. CDR1 is SGHTA, CDR2 FQGNSA, per germline. The CDR3 contains 15 residues. After removal of 5 bases from V and 7 bases from J, the junction contained 6 bases not matched to a gene. The CDR3 region has the DNA TGTGCCAGCAGCCCAACTAGCGGGAGGCTTAATGAGCAGTTCTTC. It specifies CASSPTSGRLNEQFF. Looking up the rest from reference TRBV7-2 and TRBJ2-1 gives the full variable domain: GAGVSQSPSNKVTEKGKDVELRCDPISGHTALYWYRQSLGQGLEFLIYFQGNSAPDKSGLPSDRFSAERTGGSVSTLTIQRTQQEDSAVYLCASSPTSGRLNEQFFGPGTRLTVL.

This clone showed up just a few times. The rearrangement joins TRBV29-1 to TRBJ2-5; 10 nucleotides line up with TRBD2. Germline assignment: CDR1 SQVTM and CDR2 ANQGSEA. Germline trimming cut 0 bases from V and 2 bases from J; bases unmatched to any gene: 12. The CDR3 contains 18 residues. The DNA of the CDR3 is TGCAGCGTTGAAGAATGGGGGGAGAGAGCGGGAGGGCAAGAGACCCAGTACTTC. Its translation: CSVEEWGERAGGQETQYF. Using reference TRBV29-1 and TRBJ2-5 for the parts outside the CDR3, the full variable domain is SAVISQKPSRDICQRGTSLTIQCQVDSQVTMMFWYRQQPGQSLTLIATANQGSEATYESGFVIDKFPISRPNLTFSTLTVSNMSPEDSSIYLCSVEEWGERAGGQETQYFGPGTRLLVL.

The chain couples TRBV29-1 to TRBJ2-3; 9 bases match TRBD2. Germline-derived CDR1 and CDR2 are SQVTM and ANQGSEA. The V segment lost 4 bases and the J segment 1 base; nucleotides outside the gene matches: 9. This CDR3 region has 16 residues. CDR3 in amino acids: CSVVPGLAPGTDTQYF. The DNA of the CDR3 is TGCAGCGTTGTACCCGGACTAGCGCCTGGCACAGATACGCAGTATTTT.

This chain joins TRBV19 and TRBJ2-5; 7 bases fit TRBD1. The CDR3 contains 15 residues. Germline V gene sequence: CDR1 LNHDA, CDR2 SQIVND (reference sequence). V was pared by 1 base and J by 2 bases, with 4 bases of the junction left unmatched. CDR3 in amino acids: CASSIGAGGQETQYF. In DNA form, the CDR3 reads TGTGCCAGTAGTATAGGGGCAGGGGGTCAAGAGACCCAGTACTTC.

V and J are TRBV14 and TRBJ1-2, with 9 nucleotides matching TRBD1. The CDR3 is 16 amino acids. Unmatched junction bases numbered 10, after V lost 1 base and J lost 7 bases. CDR1 and CDR2 (germline): SGHDN, FVKESK. The chain's CDR3 is CASSQARTGDRGGYTF. CDR3 sequence (DNA): TGTGCCAGCAGCCAAGCCCGGACAGGGGATAGGGGTGGCTACACCTTC. The full variable domain, with the rest looked up from reference TRBV14 and TRBJ1-2, is EAGVTQFPSHSVIEKGQTVTLRCDPISGHDNLYWYRRVMGKEIKFLLHFVKESKQDESGMPNNRFLAERTGGTYSTLKVQPAELEDSGVYFCASSQARTGDRGGYTFGSGTRLTVV.

The rearrangement uses TRBV25-1 and TRBJ1-4; no clear D gene. This CDR3 spans 16 amino acids. Deletions cut 3 bases from V and 0 bases from J, with 11 bases between. Germline V gene data show CDR1 as MGHDK and CDR2 as SYGVNS. DNA of the CDR3: TGTGCCAGCAGTGACGATCCGGGTGCAACTAATGAAAAACTGTTTTTT. Translation: CASSDDPGATNEKLFF.

The chain employs TRBV10-3 and TRBJ1-1; 8 bases are a match to TRBD1. The germline V gene encodes CDR1 ENHRY and CDR2 SYGVKD. CDR3 size: 13 residues. V lost 6 bases, J lost 4 bases, and 4 bases stayed unmatched. In DNA, the CDR3 is TGTGCCATCAGCCCTACAGGGGGCACTGAAGCTTTCTTT. Its protein is CAISPTGGTEAFF.

The CDR3 is CASSLSEGRVYGYTF. As DNA, the CDR3 is TGTGCCAGCAGCTTATCGGAGGGCAGAGTCTATGGCTACACCTTC. The V and J genes are TRBV5-6 and TRBJ1-2, with no clear D. The CDR3 length is 15 residues. The germline V gene has CDR1 SGHDT and CDR2 YYEEEE. V was trimmed by 2 bases and J by 4 bases, leaving 15 bases between them.

The chain recombines TRBV28 with TRBJ2-2; possibly TRBD1 for D (6 bases). CDR3 length: 12 residues. V shed 8 bases and J shed 6 bases, with 10 bases lying between them. CDR1 is MDHEN and CDR2 is SYDVKM in the germline V gene. The CDR3 loop is CASGTFPGELFF. In nucleotides, the CDR3 is TGTGCCAGCGGGACATTCCCCGGGGAGCTGTTTTTT.

The V gene is TRBV27, the J gene TRBJ1-2; the D is unclear. This CDR3 is 14 amino acids long. Germline CDR1 is MNHEY and CDR2 is SMNVEV (reference sequence). The V and J ends lost 0 bases and 4 bases respectively, with 9 bases between them. This chain's CDR3 is CASSLSLGSYGYTF. In nucleotides, the CDR3 is TGTGCCAGCAGTTTATCGTTAGGGAGCTATGGCTACACCTTC.

The chain combines TRBV5-1 with TRBJ2-5; no definite D call. V lost 5 bases to trimming and J lost 1 base, with 9 bases between them. CDR1 SGHRS and CDR2 YFSETQ come from the germline V gene. The CDR3 loop spans 13 amino acids. The CDR3: CASRENLQETQYF. The CDR3 bases are TGCGCCAGCAGGGAGAATCTCCAAGAGACCCAGTACTTC. Based on the CDR3 plus reference TRBV5-1 and TRBJ2-5, the full variable domain is KAGVTQTPRYLIKTRGQQVTLSCSPISGHRSVSWYQQTPGQGLQFLFEYFSETQRNKGNFPGRFSGRQFSNSRSEMNVSTLELGDSALYLCASRENLQETQYFGPGTRLLVL.

Of note for this clone: The junction departs from the called germline gene at one end, perhaps through a read error. Other nucleotide sequences in the sample specify the same CDR3. V and J are TRBV7-8 and TRBJ1-1, with 8 bases identical to TRBD1. Germline values: CDR1 SGHVS, CDR2 FQNEAQ. This CDR3 is 15 amino acids long. DNA of the CDR3: TGTGCCAGCAGCAAGTGGACAGGGATCAACACTGAAGCCTTCTTT. Translation: CASSKWTGINTEAFF.

The chain recombines TRBV7-9 with TRBJ1-4; TRBD1 is a possible D gene (6 bases). The CDR3 sequence is 16 residues long. V shed 1 base and J shed 8 bases, with 17 bases lying between them. CDR1 is SEHNR and CDR2 is FQNEAQ in the germline V gene (reference sequence). The CDR3 loop reads CASSLGGPVRVEKLFF. DNA of the CDR3: TGTGCCAGCAGCTTAGGGGGGCCAGTCAGGGTCGAAAAACTGTTTTTT.